This TCR beta chain was identified during a study of CD4 T cell repertoires in COVID-19. At the level of the study: Other coronavirus spike proteins restimulated relabeled CFSE-low cells expanded with IL-2 for 10 days.

To note about this clone: Its target is unknown.

Sequenced by immunoSEQ multiplex PCR; TCRdb stores in-frame clones only, minus some. The table has 65,000 to 95,000 clones, about four fifths seen once; the top ten hold 0.5% to 0.6%. Sequencing was done directly on freshly isolated, uncultured memory T cells. Notes on the study in general: Some SARS-CoV-2 clonotypes, between about 7 and 28%, recurred in SARS-CoV and/or HKU1 cultures. Suggested intraclonal diversification: top SARS-CoV-2-reactive clonotypes appeared in two or three memory subsets.

The CDR3 is 14 amino acids. With 9 bases removed from V and 2 bases from J, the gap between germline ends came to 16 bases. Germline values: CDR1 MNHEY, CDR2 SVGAGI. Sequenced here: CD4+ T cells from peripheral blood, sampled after recovery from COVID-19. This chain joins TRBV6-5 and TRBJ1-2; a possible D gene is TRBD1 (6 bases). The TCR sequence derives from a human donor who had COVID-19. As DNA, the CDR3 is TGTGCCAGTAGTCTGGGGGGCCGGAACTATGGCTACACCTTC. This gives the protein CASSLGGRNYGYTF.